This TCR beta chain was recovered during a study of blood T cell repertoires in COVID-19. Methods used by the authors: Reference gene primer amplification yielded estimated nucleated cell counts. Using immunoSEQ multiplex PCR, the repertoire was profiled, and TCRdb retains in-frame clones only, with some absent. That table furnishes V, J and clone size, whereas the DNA furnished D and trimming. The profile shows around 470,000 clones, roughly 87% of them singletons. The source is a man aged 18 to 35 with COVID-19, enrolled during active disease. Sequencing used peripheral blood.

In DNA, the CDR3 is TGTGCCAGCAGATTAACAGGGGTCTACGAGCAGTACTTC. Its translation: CASRLTGVYEQYF. The V call is TRBV14, the J call TRBJ2-7, with 7 bases matching TRBD1. This CDR3 region has 13 residues. Germline CDR1 and CDR2: SGHDN and FVKESK. V shed 6 bases and J 3 bases; nucleotides not matched to a gene: 5.